The source of this TCR beta chain is a study of a mutant IDH1 vaccine in newly diagnosed glioma. Notes on this clone: Its antigen is unknown.

Measured with immunoSEQ multiplex PCR; TCRdb has only the in-frame clones, and not every one. The data hold tens of thousands of clones, with approximately 80% observed a single time. The sample's time point: week 35, safety follow-up. Doses consisted of 300 ug of mutant IDH1 20-mer peptide each, paired with topical imiquimod. The CDR3 extends over 13 amino acids. Germline V CDR1 and CDR2: MDHEN, SYDVKM. V was trimmed by 6 bases and J by 1 base, leaving 10 bases between them. This sample comprised PBMCs, obtained from a glioma patient whose treatment included an IDH1 peptide vaccine. This chain uses TRBV28 with TRBJ2-7; TRBD1 is a possible D gene (5 bases). The sequence came from a man aged 40-49 years with glioma. The CDR3 sequence: CASRIDSSYEQYF. CDR3 nucleotides: TGTGCCAGCAGGATTGACAGTTCCTACGAGCAGTACTTC.